Sequencing of this TCR beta chain was carried out in a study of blood T cell repertoires in COVID-19. In this sample, this clone turned up once. J was trimmed by 4 bases and V by 5 bases; bases with no gene match: 6. From germline, CDR1 is SGHTA and CDR2 FQGNSA. This CDR3 is 15 amino acids long. The table came from immunoSEQ multiplex PCR; TCRdb's copy has only in-frame clones and leaves some out. Here the sample spans approximately 200,000 clones, around 79% being singletons. This TCR derives from a woman in her thirties or forties with COVID-19, enrolled during active disease. The V gene is TRBV7-2, the J gene TRBJ2-7; TRBD2 matches at 12 bases. The material sequenced was peripheral blood. The CDR3 DNA follows: TGTGCCAGCAGCAACGGACTAGCGGGGCCTTACGAGCAGTACTTC. Protein product: CASSNGLAGPYEQYF.